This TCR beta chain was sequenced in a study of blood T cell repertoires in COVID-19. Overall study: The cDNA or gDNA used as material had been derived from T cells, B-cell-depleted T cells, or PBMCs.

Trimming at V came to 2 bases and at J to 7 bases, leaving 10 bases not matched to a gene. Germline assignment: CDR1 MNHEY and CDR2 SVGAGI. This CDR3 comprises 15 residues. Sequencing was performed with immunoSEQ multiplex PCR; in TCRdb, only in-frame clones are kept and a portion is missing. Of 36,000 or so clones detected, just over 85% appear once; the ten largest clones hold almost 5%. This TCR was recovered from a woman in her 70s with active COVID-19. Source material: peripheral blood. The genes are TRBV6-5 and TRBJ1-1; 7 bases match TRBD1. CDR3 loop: CASSYGTVVESEAFF. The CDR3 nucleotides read TGTGCCAGCAGTTACGGGACAGTCGTCGAAAGTGAAGCTTTCTTT.